This TCR beta chain was observed in a study of blood T cell repertoires in COVID-19. Overall study context: Whether acute or convalescent, the COVID-19 samples came from the United States, Italy and Spain. T cells, B-cell-depleted T cells, or PBMCs supplied cDNA or gDNA.

Patients in Seattle were enrolled during active infection, then followed longitudinally. Only one count was recorded for this clone. How the authors handled the data: Using reference gene primer amplification, nucleated cell counts were estimated. Assay used: immunoSEQ multiplex PCR; TCRdb lists only in-frame clones, some missing. V and J calls and clone size follow that table, whereas D and trimming were derived from the DNA. The sample includes some 220,000 clones, approximately 91% seen only once; the top ten take over 0.8%. V dropped 3 bases and J dropped 11; count of bases not matched to a gene: 5. This CDR3 spans 14 amino acids. Germline CDR1 is SGDLS and CDR2 is YYNGEE.

The receptor comes from a man aged 25 to 40 with COVID-19, enrolled during active disease. Source material: peripheral blood. The rearrangement joins TRBV9 to TRBJ1-6; 10 bases map to TRBD1. The CDR3 here is CASSEGTGVPPLHF. CDR3 DNA sequence: TGTGCCAGCAGCGAAGGGACAGGGGTGCCACCCCTCCACTTT.